Shown below are 7 T cell receptor beta chains from a single sample sequenced in a study of beta chain features in type 1 diabetes. General study findings and limits: In every one of the four CD4+ subsets, TCRB CDR3s were moderately but significantly shorter in Type 1 diabetes patients.

These receptors have no identified antigens. Sequencing targeted expressed TCRB transcripts, as all isolated RNA had been reverse transcribed. The protocol was immunoSEQ multiplex PCR, while the TCRdb copy is restricted to in-frame clones and leaves out a portion. The table lists a few hundred thousand clones, around 9.6% of them singletons. Sample: central memory CD4+ T cells from blood. The receptors were gathered from a man aged 25-45 years with type 1 diabetes.

The V and J genes are TRBV29-1 and TRBJ2-1; no clear D gene. The CDR3 runs 16 residues. Trimming pared 3 bases from V and 4 bases from J, leaving 19 bases between. Germline CDR1 and CDR2: SQVTM and ANQGSEA. The CDR3 region is CSVEKHWAQGYNEQFF. The DNA of the CDR3 is TGCAGCGTTGAGAAACACTGGGCCCAAGGTTACAATGAGCAGTTCTTC.

This clone was recorded many times. V and J are TRBV7-9 and TRBJ1-5; 7 nucleotides line up with TRBD1. The junction had 14 bases not matched to a gene; V was cut back by 4 bases and J by 11 bases. The CDR3 covers 15 residues. CDR1 SEHNR and CDR2 FQNEAQ come from the germline V gene (reference sequence). CDR3 nucleotide sequence: TGTGCCAGCAGCTCAACTTCTACAGGGGTGGGAGCCCAGCATTTT. This codes for CASSSTSTGVGAQHF.

The V gene is TRBV5-1, the J gene TRBJ1-2; tentative D call: TRBD1 (5 bases). Germline assignment: CDR1 SGHRS and CDR2 YFSETQ. V was cut by 4 bases and J by 0 bases, with 10 bases left in between. The CDR3 has 14 residues. The CDR3 here is CASSLDSTNYGYTF. The CDR3 bases are TGCGCCAGCAGCCTTGACAGCACTAACTATGGCTACACCTTC.

The rearrangement links TRBV7-9 to TRBJ2-6, with 9 bases matching TRBD1. J was trimmed by 0 bases and V by 6 bases; bases with no gene match: 9. The CDR3 is 18 residues long. The V gene's germline CDR1 is SEHNR and CDR2 FQNEAQ (reference sequence). CDR3 loop: CASRLPGQGPSGANVLTF. CDR3 in DNA: TGTGCCAGCAGGTTACCGGGACAGGGCCCCTCTGGGGCCAACGTCCTGACTTTC.

This chain connects TRBV10-3 to TRBJ2-7; D gene ambiguous. CDR3 length: 14 amino acids. Trimming shortened V by 0 bases and J by 4 bases, and 10 bases separated the two germline ends. Germline lookup yields CDR1 ENHRY and CDR2 SYGVKD. CDR3 coding DNA: TGTGCCATCAGTGAGTCAAGGAGCCGGTACGAGCAGTACTTC. As protein: CAISESRSRYEQYF.

This clone was detected many times. CDR3 residues: CASSYSRGTGELFF. CDR3 DNA: TGTGCCAGCAGTTACAGTAGGGGCACCGGGGAGCTGTTTTTT. The chain carries TRBV6-5 and TRBJ2-2; D perhaps matches TRBD1 (5 bases). Germline V lookup: CDR1 MNHEY, CDR2 SVGAGI. V was clipped by 2 bases and J by 4 bases, with 8 bases between them. The CDR3 has 14 residues.

This clone was found a few times. The same CDR3 is also encoded by other DNA sequences in this sample. V gene TRBV5-1 combines with J gene TRBJ2-5; unclear D gene. This CDR3 has 12 amino acids. Trimming cost V 3 bases and J 0 bases, with 3 bases left between them. CDR1 is SGHRS and CDR2 is YFSETQ in the germline V gene. CDR3 nucleotide sequence: TGCGCCAGCAGCTCGTACCAAGAGACCCAGTACTTC. It yields the protein CASSSYQETQYF.